The 24 T cell receptor beta chains presented below share a single source sample, sequenced in a study of blood T cells in healthy people across ages. Then a second PCR, running roughly 6 to 12 cycles, was carried out with a sample-barcoded 5' primer and a J-beta primer mix. TCRdb processed the 5' RACE reads anew with MiXCR; each CDR3 protein has one entry. The repertoire has roughly 1,800,000 distinct CDR3 sequences, 40% to 55% of them found once; the top ten carry 2.1%. Sequenced material: blood. These TCRs come from a woman in her thirties or forties in good health.

This rearrangement joins TRBV5-5 to TRBJ1-2, with D unclear. The CDR3 is 15 residues long. Germline values: CDR1 SGHKS, CDR2 YYEKEE (reference sequence). V was cut by 0 bases and J by 6 bases, with 15 bases left in between. CDR3: CASSLEASQANGYTF. CDR3 DNA sequence: TGTGCCAGCAGCTTGGAAGCTTCACAAGCGAATGGCTACACCTTC.

The chain employs TRBV6-1 and TRBJ1-6; the match to TRBD1 covers 10 bases. The germline CDR1 and CDR2 sequences are MNHNS and SASEGT. V was clipped by 2 bases and J by 10 bases; unmatched bases: 11. The CDR3 is 17 amino acids. CDR3 nucleotide sequence: TGTGCCAGCAGTGAATCAGACAGGGGGCTGTGGTGGTCACCCCTCCACTTT. Protein sequence: CASSESDRGLWWSPLHF.

The table lists this clonotype with a few counts. The chain is built from TRBV4-3 and TRBJ2-3, with 15 bases that match TRBD2. Per the germline V gene, CDR1 is LGHNA and CDR2 is YSLEER. The J segment lost 0 bases and the V segment lost 3 bases, leaving 7 bases of the junction unmatched. This CDR3 is built from 19 residues. The CDR3 DNA follows: TGCGCCAGCAGCCAGGGACTAGCGGGGGGTCCGACTAGCACAGATACGCAGTATTTT. Translated, it gives CASSQGLAGGPTSTDTQYF.

The chain has TRBV20-1 and TRBJ2-3; 9 nucleotides match TRBD2. The CDR3 is made up of 15 amino acids. The J segment lost 1 base and the V segment lost 6 bases, leaving 8 bases of the junction unmatched. Germline-derived CDR1 and CDR2 are DFQATT and SNEGSKA (reference sequence). Here the CDR3 reads CSASRRTSGTDTQYF. CDR3 nucleotide sequence: TGCAGTGCGAGCCGGAGGACTAGCGGCACAGATACGCAGTATTTT.

This chain links TRBV27 with TRBJ2-3, with D perhaps matching TRBD1 (6 bases). The CDR3 is made up of 14 amino acids. Germline values: CDR1 MNHEY, CDR2 SMNVEV (reference sequence). V lost 7 bases and J lost 4, with 15 bases in between. CDR3 sequence: CASTDRPPADTQYF. In DNA, the CDR3 is TGTGCCAGCACTGACAGGCCCCCCGCAGATACGCAGTATTTT.

This rearrangement joins TRBV7-9 to TRBJ1-2; 10 nucleotides match TRBD1. The J segment lost 8 bases and the V segment lost 5 bases, leaving 8 bases of the junction unmatched. The CDR3 runs 14 residues. The germline gives CDR1 SEHNR, CDR2 FQNEAQ (reference sequence). The CDR3 here is CASSVTGGEYGYTF. CDR3 nucleotides: TGTGCCAGCAGCGTGACAGGGGGCGAATACGGCTACACCTTC.

This chain joins TRBV20-1 and TRBJ2-3; D remains unclear. V was shortened by 6 bases and J by 2 bases, with 18 bases between the two germline ends. Germline values: CDR1 DFQATT, CDR2 SNEGSKA (reference sequence). The CDR3 consists of 15 residues. For the CDR3, the DNA is TGCAGTGCCATCCGGCTAGACGAAACCACAGATACGCAGTATTTT. Amino acid sequence: CSAIRLDETTDTQYF.

V is TRBV2 and J is TRBJ2-4, with D possibly called TRBD1 or TRBD2 (5 bases each). CDR1 is SNHLY, CDR2 FYNNEI, per germline. The CDR3 has 13 residues. The V and J ends lost 5 bases and 8 bases respectively, with 13 bases between them. In nucleotides, the CDR3 is TGTGCCAGCAGTCCGGACGTGGGGGACATTCAGTACTTC. As protein: CASSPDVGDIQYF.

The chain recombines TRBV28 with TRBJ2-3; the D gene is possibly TRBD1 (5 bases). Germline V lookup: CDR1 MDHEN, CDR2 SYDVKM. The CDR3 runs to 17 residues. V was shortened by 5 bases and J by 0 bases, with 18 bases between the two germline ends. Here the CDR3 reads CASSPNDRHASTDTQYF. The CDR3 DNA reads TGTGCCAGCAGTCCTAACGACAGACACGCTAGCACAGATACGCAGTATTTT.

The V gene is TRBV27, the J gene TRBJ2-1, with 9 bases fitting TRBD2. The DNA end is more similar to TRBJ2-7, so the J call may be wrong. The CDR3 has 15 residues. CDR1 MNHEY and CDR2 SMNVEV come from the germline V gene (reference sequence). In nucleotides, the CDR3 is TGTGCCAGCAGTTTGGGACTAGCTCGTCTCGATGAGCAGTACTTC. Encoded protein: CASSLGLARLDEQYF.

The chain joins TRBV28 to TRBJ2-3; D tentatively fits TRBD1 or TRBD2 (5 bases each). CDR3 length: 16 amino acids. The V end lost 5 bases, the J end lost 1 base, and 16 bases lay between the germline ends. Germline CDR1 reads MDHEN; CDR2 reads SYDVKM. CDR3 residues: CASSQAGTRGTDTQYF. For the CDR3, the DNA is TGTGCCAGCAGTCAGGCCGGGACGAGGGGCACAGATACGCAGTATTTT.

The chain has TRBV7-2 and TRBJ1-2; 12 positions match TRBD1. This CDR3 has 15 residues. The V gene end was trimmed by 4 bases and the J gene end by 7 bases; junction bases not matched to a gene: 7. Germline V gene data show CDR1 as SGHTA and CDR2 as FQGNSA. The CDR3 protein is CASSSRDRGLFGYTF. The CDR3 nucleotides are TGTGCCAGCAGCTCCCGGGACAGGGGGCTTTTTGGCTACACCTTC.

The gene calls are TRBV7-2 and TRBJ1-1; TRBD1 might be the D (5 bases). CDR3 length equals 16 residues. Germline values: CDR1 SGHTA, CDR2 FQGNSA. Between the trimmed V and J ends, which lost 1 base and 2 bases, there was a span of 14 bases. The CDR3: CASSLEGTAGNTEAFF. The CDR3 DNA follows: TGTGCCAGCAGCTTAGAGGGGACGGCGGGCAACACTGAAGCTTTCTTT.

This chain links TRBV4-3 with TRBJ2-3; 8 bases fit TRBD2. This CDR3 contains 16 residues. Trimming removed 1 base from V and 0 bases from J; junction bases left unmatched: 3. Per the germline V gene, CDR1 is LGHNA and CDR2 is YSLEER. The CDR3 DNA reads as TGCGCCAGCAGCCAAGGCGTAGCGGGGAGCACAGATACGCAGTATTTT. Translated, it gives CASSQGVAGSTDTQYF.

This clonotype was picked up a small number of times. The CDR3 bases are TGTGCCAGCAGTTACGCAGTCTCCTCTGGGGCCAACGTCCTGACTTTC. Protein product: CASSYAVSSGANVLTF. V usage is TRBV6-5 and J usage is TRBJ2-6; no clear D gene. Trimming stripped 2 bases from V and 0 bases from J, with 8 bases between. This CDR3 spans 16 amino acids. Per germline, CDR1 MNHEY and CDR2 SVGAGI.

The genes are TRBV7-9 and TRBJ2-3; 15 bases fit TRBD2. Germline CDR1 reads SEHNR; CDR2 reads FQNEAQ (reference sequence). Unmatched junction bases numbered 9, after V lost 4 bases and J lost 1 base. The CDR3 covers 19 residues. CDR3 loop: CASSSPGTSGGSRTDTQYF. CDR3 DNA: TGTGCCAGCAGCTCCCCAGGGACTAGCGGGGGGTCGCGCACAGATACGCAGTATTTT.

As for this clonotype: A much bigger clone sits one base away, suggesting this may be a read error. This chain links TRBV13 with TRBJ1-2; possibly TRBD1 for D (6 bases). Trimming cost V 4 bases and J 5 bases, with 17 bases left between them. The CDR3 loop spans 15 amino acids. Germline CDR1 reads PRHDT; CDR2 reads FYEKMQ (reference sequence). The chain's CDR3 is CASSSPEQGWYGYTF. The CDR3 region has the DNA TGTGCCAGCAGCTCCCCAGAACAGGGATGGTATGGCTACACCTTC.

The gene calls are TRBV5-8 and TRBJ1-2, with TRBD1 as a possible D gene (5 bases). CDR1 SGHTS and CDR2 YDEGEE come from the germline V gene. Trimming removed 2 bases at V and 6 bases at J, with 11 bases between. The CDR3 is 13 amino acids. CDR3 sequence: CASSFDSYNGYTF. DNA for the CDR3: TGTGCCAGCAGCTTTGACAGTTATAATGGCTACACCTTC.

The chain joins TRBV6-5 to TRBJ2-7, with a tentative D call TRBD1 (5 bases). V gave up 1 base and J gave up 1 base, with 8 bases separating them. Germline V gene lookup returns CDR1 MNHEY and CDR2 SVGAGI. The CDR3 contains 14 residues. CDR3: CASSYFAGSYEQYF. CDR3 DNA: TGTGCCAGCAGTTACTTTGCAGGGTCCTACGAGCAGTACTTC.

J is TRBJ2-5 and V is TRBV7-2; 12 bases are a match to TRBD2. The CDR3 spans 15 residues. J was trimmed by 11 bases and V by 4 bases; bases with no gene match: 11. CDR1 and CDR2 (germline): SGHTA, FQGNSA. The CDR3 DNA reads TGTGCCAGCAGCTCGCTAGCGGGGGGGTGGAATGAGCAGTACTTC. Translation: CASSSLAGGWNEQYF.

This clonotype was seen a single time. The CDR3 DNA reads as TGTGCCAGCAGTTTTTCAGAACACACTGAAGCTTTCTTT. Amino acids: CASSFSEHTEAFF. The rearrangement links TRBV12-3 or TRBV12-4 to TRBJ1-1; D uncertain. This CDR3 is 13 amino acids long. The V end lost 3 bases, the J end lost 3 bases, and 8 bases lay between the germline ends.

A few counts support this clonotype. The chain employs TRBV29-1 and TRBJ2-4; 7 bases are a match to TRBD2. Germline V CDR1 and CDR2: SQVTM, ANQGSEA. The CDR3 has 16 amino acids. The V segment lost 4 bases and the J segment 3 bases; nucleotides outside the gene matches: 12. As DNA, the CDR3 is TGCAGCGTTGCCCTCTGGATCCGGGAGGACAAAAACATTCAGTACTTC. This gives the protein CSVALWIREDKNIQYF.

CDR3 DNA sequence: TGTGCCAGCCGTCCTGGCATCAATGAGCAGTTCTTC. Its translation is CASRPGINEQFF. The chain is built from TRBV7-9 and TRBJ2-1; D is unresolved. CDR3 length: 12 amino acids. V was trimmed by 8 bases and J by 6 bases, leaving 11 bases between them. The germline gives CDR1 SEHNR, CDR2 FQNEAQ (reference sequence).

This clonotype was counted a single time. One end of the junction fails to match germline, which may point to a read error. The chain combines TRBV3-1 with TRBJ1-6; D remains unclear. The CDR3 length is 14 residues. The germline CDR1 and CDR2 sequences are LGHDT and YNNKEL (reference sequence). The CDR3 here is CACSPVGQNSPLHF. The CDR3 DNA sequence: TGTGCCTGCAGCCCCGTGGGTCAGAATTCACCCCTCCACTTT.